The present T cell receptor (beta chain) was sequenced within a study of response to subunit inactivated influenza vaccine. Trimming pared 6 bases from V and 7 bases from J, leaving 16 bases between. This CDR3 comprises 14 residues. About this clonotype: Its antigen remains unidentified.

Notes on the study in general: Only a handful of new T cells, the authors suggested, are recruited with each seasonal influenza vaccination.

Each CDR3 protein is one row after TCRdb ran MiXCR on the RT-PCR reads. The sample carries about 650,000 distinct CDR3 sequences, approximately 14% recorded once. This TCR derives from a man aged 45-65 years who received an inactivated influenza vaccine. The V call is TRBV12-3 or TRBV12-4, the J call TRBJ1-5, with a weak D call TRBD1 (5 bases). The sample here was PBMCs from blood, taken approximately 13 days after vaccination. CDR3 sequence (DNA): TGTGCCAGCAGGGGGGGGGGAGGAAGGCAGCCCCAGCATTTT. It specifies CASRGGGGRQPQHF.